This TCR beta chain was documented in a study of T cell responses to AZD1222 COVID-19 vaccine. Study conclusions and caveats: Only a handful of AZD1222 recipients, roughly 6 in all, had baseline seropositivity. Samples come after the peak T cell response, not at day 14.

Only in-frame clones appear in the TCRdb table, and some are missing; sequencing was by immunoSEQ multiplex PCR. The sample lists roughly 140,000 clones; 85% to 95% were seen once. For this clone: Antigen: not known.

V lost 0 bases and J 3 bases, leaving 11 bases between the germline ends. This CDR3 has 14 amino acids. Per germline, CDR1 SQVTM and CDR2 ANQGSEA. Second doses were pooled across both intervals (about 4 or about 12 weeks). This material consisted of peripheral blood, taken 28 days after the second AZD1222 dose. The TCR was taken from an adult who received the AZD1222 COVID-19 vaccine. The rearrangement links TRBV29-1 to TRBJ1-2; no firm D call. The CDR3 loop reads CSVEDPISYYGYTF. CDR3 DNA: TGCAGCGTTGAAGATCCGATCAGTTACTATGGCTACACCTTC.